The 15 T cell receptor beta chains presented below share a single source sample, sequenced in a study of beta chain features in type 1 diabetes. Notes on the study in general: Type 1 diabetes patients had TCRB CDR3s that were shorter (moderately but significantly so) in all four CD4+ subsets.

The entirety of the isolated RNA underwent reverse transcription, so expressed TCRB transcripts were sequenced. Produced via immunoSEQ multiplex PCR; TCRdb's table is partial and in-frame only. The repertoire consists of under 300,000 clones, with approximately 11% occurring once and the leading ten covering over 0.015%. Antigens for these TCRs are unknown. The sequenced sample was naive CD4+ T cells from blood. These receptors were obtained from a man under 40 with type 1 diabetes.

This chain joins TRBV6-5 and TRBJ2-5; 11 nucleotides agree with TRBD2. This CDR3 region has 15 residues. The germline CDR1 and CDR2 sequences are MNHEY and SVGAGI. J lost 4 bases, V lost 6 bases, and 7 bases had no gene match. In nucleotides, the CDR3 is TGTGCCAGCAGCCGAACTAGCGGGGGCTTAGAGACCCAGTACTTC. It codes for CASSRTSGGLETQYF.

The table lists this clone with a few counts. The gene calls are TRBV5-4 and TRBJ2-4, with TRBD1 matching over 7 bases. The CDR3 is 13 residues long. V dropped 4 bases and J dropped 8; count of bases not matched to a gene: 6. Germline V lookup: CDR1 SGHNT, CDR2 YYREEE (reference sequence). The CDR3 is CASSEDRADIQYF. CDR3 coding DNA: TGTGCCAGCAGCGAAGACAGGGCGGACATTCAGTACTTC.

The chain has TRBV11-2 and TRBJ2-2; possible D gene TRBD2, 5 bases. Germline loops: CDR1 SGHAT, CDR2 FQNNGV. CDR3 length: 17 residues. V shed 5 bases and J shed 0 bases, with 16 bases lying between them. CDR3 nucleotides: TGTGCCAGCAGCCCTCGGGGTGGACCTCCGAACACCGGGGAGCTGTTTTTT. This codes for CASSPRGGPPNTGELFF.

This clone was found a few times. This chain uses TRBV9 with TRBJ2-2; 7 bases match TRBD1. The J segment lost 6 bases and the V segment lost 4 bases, leaving 3 bases of the junction unmatched. CDR1 and CDR2 (germline): SGDLS, YYNGEE. This CDR3 spans 13 amino acids. In DNA form, the CDR3 reads TGTGCCAGCAGCTTGGGACAGTCCGGGGAGCTGTTTTTT. This codes for CASSLGQSGELFF. The whole variable domain, remainder taken from reference TRBV9 and TRBJ2-2, is DSGVTQTPKHLITATGQRVTLRCSPRSGDLSVYWYQQSLDQGLQFLIQYYNGEERAKGNILERFSAQQFPDLHSELNLSSLELGDSALYFCASSLGQSGELFFGEGSRLTVL.

This chain uses TRBV27 with TRBJ1-6; 8 bases align to TRBD1. There are 15 residues in the CDR3. After removal of 6 bases from V and 5 bases from J, the junction contained 6 bases not matched to a gene. CDR1 and CDR2 from the germline V gene are MNHEY and SMNVEV (reference sequence). CDR3 nucleotides: TGTGCCAGCAGAGGACAGGGCAGGGATAATTCACCCCTCCACTTT. Amino acid sequence: CASRGQGRDNSPLHF.

This sequence joins TRBV19 and TRBJ2-1; D unresolved. CDR3 length: 13 amino acids. V was shortened by 3 bases and J by 10 bases, with 13 bases between the two germline ends. Germline loops: CDR1 LNHDA, CDR2 SQIVND (reference sequence). Written as DNA, the CDR3 is TGTGCCAGTAGTATGCAACAGAAGAGCGAGCAGTTCTTC. Amino acid sequence: CASSMQQKSEQFF.

This clone has more than one count but fewer than ten. This chain connects TRBV7-2 to TRBJ2-7; tentative D call: TRBD2 (7 bases). Germline CDR1 reads SGHTA; CDR2 reads FQGNSA. This CDR3 is built from 14 residues. V was shortened by 6 bases and J by 2 bases, with 14 bases between the two germline ends. The CDR3 is CASRRGGTAYEQYF. CDR3 DNA sequence: TGTGCCAGCAGGAGGGGGGGCACCGCCTACGAGCAGTACTTC.

There are a few counts of this clone. The V and J genes are TRBV7-9 and TRBJ2-2; 9 bases agree with TRBD2. Per germline, CDR1 SEHNR and CDR2 FQNEAQ (reference sequence). The CDR3 has 17 amino acids. V dropped 1 base and J dropped 9; count of bases not matched to a gene: 12. The CDR3 protein is CASSLGGQRGASRELFF. In nucleotides, the CDR3 is TGTGCCAGCAGCTTAGGCGGCCAGCGGGGGGCCTCCCGGGAGCTGTTTTTT.

V is TRBV6-1 and J is TRBJ2-5; D may be TRBD1 (7 bases). The CDR3 is made up of 16 amino acids. V was cut by 2 bases and J by 0 bases, with 13 bases left in between. The germline V gene encodes CDR1 MNHNS and CDR2 SASEGT. CDR3 in amino acids: CASSESAGGYQETQYF. DNA of the CDR3: TGTGCCAGCAGTGAATCGGCAGGGGGGTACCAAGAGACCCAGTACTTC.

This clone has a handful of counts. The identical CDR3 is also encoded by other nucleotide sequences in the sample. The chain joins TRBV20-1 to TRBJ1-2; D is undetermined. The CDR3 runs 10 residues. Trimming took off 3 bases at V and 8 bases at J, with 7 bases between the two ends. The germline CDR1 and CDR2 sequences are DFQATT and SNEGSKA (reference sequence). CDR3 DNA sequence: TGCAGTGCTAGCCGGGGAGGCTACACCTTC. Amino acids: CSASRGGYTF.

The table lists this clone with a count of one. The V and J genes are TRBV11-2 and TRBJ2-7; D might be TRBD1 (6 bases). The CDR3 totals 12 residues. Looked up from germline, CDR1 is SGHAT and CDR2 is FQNNGV. The germline V and J ends were trimmed by 5 bases and 4 bases, with 9 bases remaining between them. The CDR3 loop is CASSVGAYEQYF. The CDR3 nucleotides read TGTGCCAGCAGCGTGGGGGCTTACGAGCAGTACTTC.

This clone was recorded a few times. The chain joins TRBV6-6 to TRBJ2-1, with TRBD1 matching over 8 bases. The CDR3 has 15 residues. Trimming removed 2 bases from V and 4 bases from J; junction bases left unmatched: 4. Germline-derived CDR1 and CDR2 are MNHNY and SVGAGI (reference sequence). The CDR3 DNA follows: TGTGCCAGCAGTTACGGGGGACAGGAGTACAATGAGCAGTTCTTC. Translated, it gives CASSYGGQEYNEQFF.

The V call is TRBV30, the J call TRBJ1-5; 7 bases fit TRBD1. V was pared by 5 bases and J by 7 bases, with 5 bases of the junction left unmatched. Germline values: CDR1 GTSNPN, CDR2 SVGIG (reference sequence). CDR3 length: 12 residues. CDR3 bases: TGTGCCTGGGACAGGGACAACCAGCCCCAGCATTTT. As protein: CAWDRDNQPQHF.

V is TRBV7-9 and J is TRBJ1-6; perhaps TRBD1 as D (6 bases). The CDR3 loop spans 14 amino acids. V was cut by 5 bases and J by 7 bases, with 12 bases left in between. Looked up from germline, CDR1 is SEHNR and CDR2 is FQNEAQ (reference sequence). CDR3 DNA: TGTGCCAGCAGCGGAACAGGGAGCAATTCACCCCTCCACTTT. The encoded protein is CASSGTGSNSPLHF.

This clone occurred a few times. The J gene is TRBJ2-1, the V gene TRBV5-1; TRBD1 aligns across 9 bases. The J segment lost 2 bases and the V segment lost 4 bases, leaving 7 bases of the junction unmatched. Germline V lookup: CDR1 SGHRS, CDR2 YFSETQ. This CDR3 has 16 residues. DNA for the CDR3: TGCGCCAGCAGCCTGGAGACAGGGGGGACCTACAATGAGCAGTTCTTC. Translated, it gives CASSLETGGTYNEQFF.